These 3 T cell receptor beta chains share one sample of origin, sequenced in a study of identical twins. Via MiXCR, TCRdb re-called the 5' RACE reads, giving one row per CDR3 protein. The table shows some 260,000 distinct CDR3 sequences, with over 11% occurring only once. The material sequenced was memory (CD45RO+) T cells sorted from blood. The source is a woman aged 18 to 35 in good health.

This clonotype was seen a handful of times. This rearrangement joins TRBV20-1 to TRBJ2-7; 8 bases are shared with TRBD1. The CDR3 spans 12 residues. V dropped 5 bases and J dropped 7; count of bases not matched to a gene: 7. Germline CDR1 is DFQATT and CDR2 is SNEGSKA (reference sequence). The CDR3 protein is CSAVRGRGEQYF. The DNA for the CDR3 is TGCAGTGCTGTCAGGGGGCGCGGGGAGCAGTACTTC.

The CDR3 reads CASSQYSGRTDTQYF. The CDR3 DNA sequence: TGTGCCAGCAGCCAGTATAGCGGACGCACAGATACGCAGTATTTT. V and J are TRBV3-1 and TRBJ2-3; TRBD2 might be the D (6 bases). V was cut by 3 bases and J by 1 base, with 11 bases left in between. CDR1 LGHDT and CDR2 YNNKEL come from the germline V gene (reference sequence). The CDR3 loop spans 15 amino acids.

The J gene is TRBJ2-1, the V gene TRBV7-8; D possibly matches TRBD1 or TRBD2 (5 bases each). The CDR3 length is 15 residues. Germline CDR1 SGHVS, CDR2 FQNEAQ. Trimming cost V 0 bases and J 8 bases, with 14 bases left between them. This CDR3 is CASSLALVGGDEQFF. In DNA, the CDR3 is TGTGCCAGCAGCTTAGCGCTCGTTGGGGGAGATGAGCAGTTCTTC.